Listed below are T cell receptor beta chains from one sample, sequenced in a study of blood T cell repertoires in COVID-19. Sequencing was performed with immunoSEQ multiplex PCR; in TCRdb, only in-frame clones are kept and a portion is missing. The sample lists approximately 93,000 clones, approximately 90% occurring once. The sample consisted of peripheral blood. The receptors were sampled from a man in his forties or fifties with active or convalescent COVID-19. Both conserved end residues are part of each CDR3. D genes are given only for firm matches. Clone sizes are given selectively: once, few, many, or a class where the clone is expanded.

TRBD1	TRBJ1-5	-	TRBV24-1	TGTGCCACCAGTGATACGCAGGGGGCTAAGCCCCAGCATTTT	CATSDTQGAKPQHF
-	TRBJ2-1	-	TRBV10-1	TGCGCCAGCAGTGAGTCGAAGGTCGGACTATACAATGAGCAGTTCTTC	CASSESKVGLYNEQFF
TRBD2	TRBJ2-1	-	TRBV2	TGTGCCAGCAAGCATCCACCGGGACTAGCGATAAGCTCCTACAATGAGCAGTTCTTC	CASKHPPGLAISSYNEQFF
-	TRBJ2-7	-	TRBV25-1	TGTGCCAGCAGTGAAGCGTTGGGAGACTTCTACGAGCAGTACTTC	CASSEALGDFYEQYF
-	TRBJ2-7	-	TRBV19	TGTGCCAGTAGTATCGGCAGGGTGTACGAGCAGTACTTC	CASSIGRVYEQYF
TRBD2	TRBJ2-3	-	TRBV9	TGTGCCAGCAGGAGAAGCGGGACGGGTGATACGCAGTATTTT	CASRRSGTGDTQYF
TRBD2	TRBJ2-1	few	TRBV3-1/TRBV3-2	TGTGCCAGCAGCCAACGGCTAGCGGGGGGGCAGTTCTTC	CASSQRLAGGQFF
-	TRBJ1-4	-	TRBV19	TGTGCCAGTAGTATCCCCCACCGTAGTAATGAAAAACTGTTTTTT	CASSIPHRSNEKLFF
TRBD2	TRBJ2-3	once	TRBV15	TGTGCCACCAGCAGAGATCAGCGGGGGGACACAGATACGCAGTATTTT	CATSRDQRGDTDTQYF
TRBD2	TRBJ2-2	-	TRBV2	TGTGCCAGCAGCATACTAGCGGGAGACACCGGGGAGCTGTTTTTT	CASSILAGDTGELFF
TRBD1	TRBJ2-7	once	TRBV3-1/TRBV3-2	TGTGCCAGCAGCCGGACAGGGGGCTACGAGCAGTACTTC	CASSRTGGYEQYF
TRBD1	TRBJ1-2	-	TRBV19	TGTGCCAGTAGTAAGACAGGGGATGGCTACACCTTC	CASSKTGDGYTF
-	TRBJ2-5	-	TRBV29-1	TGCAGCGTAGCAAGGGCCAGGGGACGGGAGACCCAGTACTTC	CSVARARGRETQYF
-	TRBJ2-1	-	TRBV28	TGTGCCAGCAAAGTTTATCGTACAGCGGCATTCAATGAGCAGTTCTTC	CASKVYRTAAFNEQFF
-	TRBJ1-6	-	TRBV3-1/TRBV3-2	TGTGCCAGCAGCCAAGTGGTATACCAGGGAGGACCCCTCCACTTT	CASSQVVYQGGPLHF
TRBD1	TRBJ1-4	-	TRBV6-5	TGTGCCAGCAGTCTCGGACAGGGAGAAAAACTGTTTTTT	CASSLGQGEKLFF
-	TRBJ2-7	-	TRBV25-1	TGTGCCAGCAGTGAATCAGGGGCCCCCCTCTACGAGCAGTACTTC	CASSESGAPLYEQYF
TRBD1	TRBJ2-7	once	TRBV7-2	TGTGCCAGCAGCCCGAGGACAGGGTTCTACGAGCAGTACTTC	CASSPRTGFYEQYF
TRBD2	TRBJ2-1	-	TRBV5-1	TGCGCCAGCAGCTTGGGTCTAGCGGGGTACAATGAGCAGTTCTTC	CASSLGLAGYNEQFF
-	TRBJ1-1	-	TRBV11-2	TGTGCCAGCAGCGCAGTGCGGGGCGGGACTGAAGCTTTCTTT	CASSAVRGGTEAFF
TRBD1	TRBJ2-7	-	TRBV5-4	TGTGCCAGCAGCTTGGTAGGTTCAGGGGGTTACGAGCAGTACTTC	CASSLVGSGGYEQYF
TRBD1	TRBJ1-2	-	TRBV2	TGTGCCAGCAGTGGTTCGGGGACAGGGATCGGCTACACCTTC	CASSGSGTGIGYTF
TRBD1	TRBJ2-7	few	TRBV18	TGTGCCAGCTCACCAAAGGACAGGGGGCTTTACGAGCAGTACTTC	CASSPKDRGLYEQYF
-	TRBJ2-3	-	TRBV24-1	TGTGCCACCAGACGGGGAACAGATACGCAGTATTTT	CATRRGTDTQYF
-	TRBJ2-5	-	TRBV3-1/TRBV3-2	TGTGCCAGCAGCCAAGGACTCCAAGAGACCCAGTACTTC	CASSQGLQETQYF
-	TRBJ2-5	-	TRBV11-2	TGTGCCAGCGACACCAGAAGAGGAGGAGGACAAGAGACCCAGTACTTC	CASDTRRGGGQETQYF
-	TRBJ2-1	-	TRBV7-8	TGTGCCAGCAGCTCCACTAGCTCCTACAATGAGCAGTTCTTC	CASSSTSSYNEQFF
-	TRBJ2-1	once	TRBV24-1	TGTGCCATCGTGCGGGGTTCCTACAATGAGCAGTTCTTC	CAIVRGSYNEQFF
-	TRBJ2-1	-	TRBV10-3	TGTGCCATCAGTGAGTCGGGCGGGATACGCTACAATGAGCAGTTCTTC	CAISESGGIRYNEQFF
TRBD2	TRBJ2-3	-	TRBV7-2	TGTGCCAGCAGCTTTGGGCTAGCGGGGGATACAGATACGCAGTATTTT	CASSFGLAGDTDTQYF
-	TRBJ2-3	-	TRBV14	TGTGCCAGCAGCCAAGCTCTAGCAACTACAGATACGCAGTATTTT	CASSQALATTDTQYF
-	TRBJ2-7	-	TRBV2	TGTGCCAGCACAGGGGATCGGTACGAGCAGTACTTC	CASTGDRYEQYF
-	TRBJ2-1	once	TRBV18	TGTGCCAGCTCACCTACCAGGGTTACCTACAATGAGCAGTTCTTC	CASSPTRVTYNEQFF
TRBD2	TRBJ2-1	-	TRBV10-1	TGCGCCAGCAGTGCACCGGGACTAGCGGGAGATAATGAGCAGTTCTTC	CASSAPGLAGDNEQFF
-	TRBJ1-3	-	TRBV14	TGTGCCAGCAGCATAGACGGGGTTTCTGGAAACACCATATATTTT	CASSIDGVSGNTIYF
-	TRBJ1-2	-	TRBV5-4	TGTGCCAGCAGCCTCCCGGGTCGGAGGGTTGTTGATGGCTACACCTTC	CASSLPGRRVVDGYTF
TRBD2	TRBJ2-5	-	TRBV11-3	TGTGCCAGCAGCAAGGGACTAGCGGGAGGTGAAGGGGAGACCCAGTACTTC	CASSKGLAGGEGETQYF
TRBD2	TRBJ2-2	-	TRBV19	TGTGCCAGTAGTATCCTCGGGGGGGGGAACACCGGGGAGCTGTTTTTT	CASSILGGGNTGELFF
-	TRBJ2-5	-	TRBV3-1/TRBV3-2	TGTGCCAGCAGCCCGCGGGGCTCAGAAGAGACCCAGTACTTC	CASSPRGSEETQYF
TRBD2	TRBJ2-1	-	TRBV11-2	TGTGCCAGCAGCTACACTAGCGGCCGCTACAATGAGCAGTTCTTC	CASSYTSGRYNEQFF
-	TRBJ1-6	-	TRBV6-5	TGTGCCAGCAGTTACCGGGACGGGAGGAATTCACCCCTCCACTTT	CASSYRDGRNSPLHF
-	TRBJ1-2	-	TRBV20-1	TGCAGTGCTACCGGACTTAATGGCTACACCTTC	CSATGLNGYTF
-	TRBJ2-5	-	TRBV19	TGTGCCAGTAGTATCTTGAGGGGGGGCGGACTAGAGACCCAGTACTTC	CASSILRGGGLETQYF
TRBD1	TRBJ2-7	few	TRBV7-2	TGTGCCAGCAGCTTAGGAGGGACAGTTACCTACGAGCAGTACTTC	CASSLGGTVTYEQYF
-	TRBJ1-2	once	TRBV19	TGTGCCAGTTTCAGGACAGTCTATGGCTACACCTTC	CASFRTVYGYTF
TRBD2	TRBJ2-3	-	TRBV4-3	TGCGCCAGCAGCCAAGAGTCTGGACTAGCGGGGGGCCGTGTCATTAGCACAGATACGCAGTATTTT	CASSQESGLAGGRVISTDTQYF
TRBD1	TRBJ2-5	once	TRBV9	TGTGCCAGCAGCGCTCCCGAGGACAGGGGAGAGACCCAGTACTTC	CASSAPEDRGETQYF
TRBD2	TRBJ2-1	-	TRBV28	TGTGCCAGCAGACCCGGACTAGCGGGATCCGATGAGCAGTTCTTC	CASRPGLAGSDEQFF
TRBD2	TRBJ2-5	once	TRBV7-8	TGTGCCAGCAGCTTTGGGTCTAGCGGGAGGGGGGAGACCCAGTACTTC	CASSFGSSGRGETQYF